This entry describes one T cell receptor beta chain. Its specificity is not known. The data stem from a study of siplizumab effects on memory and regulatory T cells. The data were produced by immunoSEQ multiplex PCR, yet TCRdb's version contains in-frame clones alone and is incomplete. The sample includes 75,000 to 100,000 clones, roughly 94% of them seen just once. Findings of the study overall: Significant reduction of alloreactive sequences traceable to unstimulated CD4+ memory cells was observed with siplizumab. About 80-96% of proliferating CD4+ or CD8+ clones had no assignable naive or memory phenotype. Naive T cells apparently outstripped memory cells in diversity and seemed major alloresponse contributors.

Sequenced: non-Treg CD4+ T cells sorted from blood. The TCR was taken from a human donor in good health.

CDR3 DNA: TGTGCCAGCACCGTAATCCGAGGGGGCGGTGAAAAACTGTTTTTT. This encodes CASTVIRGGGEKLFF. The chain uses TRBV2 and TRBJ1-4, with 7 bases identical to TRBD1. The V gene's germline CDR1 is SNHLY and CDR2 FYNNEI. The CDR3 runs 15 residues. Losses at the gene ends were 7 bases for V and 7 bases for J; bases not matched to a gene: 12. The whole variable domain, remainder taken from reference TRBV2 and TRBJ1-4, is EPEVTQTPSHQVTQMGQEVILRCVPISNHLYFYWYRQILGQKVEFLVSFYNNEISEKSEIFDDQFSVERPDGSNFTLKIRSTKLEDSAMYFCASTVIRGGGEKLFFGSGTQLSVL.